This T cell receptor (beta chain) was profiled in a study of T cell responses to AZD1222 COVID-19 vaccine. Study in general: Second doses at about 4 or about 12 weeks were pooled.

Clones were read by immunoSEQ multiplex PCR, and TCRdb kept only the in-frame ones, dropping some. This sample has approximately 150,000 clones; around 89% occur once, and the top ten carry approximately 3%. Study results and caveats: An increase in Spike-specific TCR breadth and depth was observed after two AZD1222 doses. Sampled repertoires all dated from after the peak T cell response.

The CDR3 loop spans 14 amino acids. CDR1 and CDR2 from the germline V gene are DFQATT and SNEGSKA (reference sequence). Trimming took off 3 bases at V and 2 bases at J, with 11 bases between the two ends. Worth noting for this clone: Its antigen is as yet unknown.

The rearrangement links TRBV20-1 to TRBJ1-3; weak D call: TRBD1 (6 bases). This TCR was recovered from an adult in good health. Sequencing used peripheral blood, obtained on day 0 of AZD1222 vaccination. Here the CDR3 DNA reads TGCAGTGCTAGTGGCGGGGGCGCTGGAAACACCATATATTTT. Amino acid sequence: CSASGGGAGNTIYF.